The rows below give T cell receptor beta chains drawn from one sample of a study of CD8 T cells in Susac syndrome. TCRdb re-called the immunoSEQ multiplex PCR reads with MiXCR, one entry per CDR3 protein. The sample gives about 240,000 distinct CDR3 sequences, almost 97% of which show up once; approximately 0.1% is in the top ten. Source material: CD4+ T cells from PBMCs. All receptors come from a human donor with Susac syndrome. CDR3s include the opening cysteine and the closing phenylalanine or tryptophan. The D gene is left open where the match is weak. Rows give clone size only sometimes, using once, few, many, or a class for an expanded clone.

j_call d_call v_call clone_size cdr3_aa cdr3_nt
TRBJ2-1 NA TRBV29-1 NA CSALPQGNYYNEQFF TGCAGCGCCCTACCGCAGGGGAACTACTACAATGAGCAGTTCTTC
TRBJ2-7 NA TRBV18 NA CASSPRDIGYEQYF TGTGCCAGCTCACCCCGGGACATAGGCTACGAGCAGTACTTC
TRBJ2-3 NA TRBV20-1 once CSASQRPPYGDTQYF TGCAGTGCTAGCCAAAGGCCCCCGTATGGGGATACGCAGTATTTT
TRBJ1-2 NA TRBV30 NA CAWNGRLRTSGYTF TGTGCCTGGAACGGGCGGCTCCGGACGTCTGGCTACACCTTC
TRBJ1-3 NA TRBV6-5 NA CASSYQYPGNTIYF TGTGCCAGCAGTTACCAATACCCCGGAAACACCATATATTTT
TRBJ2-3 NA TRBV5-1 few CASSLGRSTDTQYF TGTGCCAGCAGCTTGGGAAGGAGCACAGATACGCAGTATTTT
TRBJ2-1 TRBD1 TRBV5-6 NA CASSFTTRTGRQFF TGTGCCAGCAGCTTTACGACTAGGACAGGGCGGCAGTTCTTC
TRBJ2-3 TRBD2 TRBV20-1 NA CTIGTSVTDTQYF TGCACCATCGGGACTAGCGTTACAGATACGCAGTATTTT
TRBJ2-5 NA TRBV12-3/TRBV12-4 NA CASSFHQETQYF TGTGCCAGCAGTTTCCACCAAGAGACCCAGTACTTC
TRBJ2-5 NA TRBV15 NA CATSENVRETQYF TGTGCCACCAGCGAGAATGTCAGGGAGACCCAGTACTTC
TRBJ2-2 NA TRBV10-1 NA CASSERGELFF TGCGCCAGCAGTGAACGGGGGGAGCTGTTTTTT
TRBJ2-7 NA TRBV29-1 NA CSVGQQSYEQYF TGCAGCGTTGGACAGCAGTCCTACGAGCAGTACTTC
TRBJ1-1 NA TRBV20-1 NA CSARDLVNTEAFF TGCAGTGCTAGAGATCTGGTGAACACTGAAGCTTTCTTT
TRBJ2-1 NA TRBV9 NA CASSAQSNNEQFF TGTGCCAGCAGCGCCCAATCGAACAATGAGCAGTTCTTC
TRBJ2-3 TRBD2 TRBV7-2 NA CASSARGTSVLDTQYF TGTGCCAGCAGCGCTCGGGGTACTAGCGTTCTGGATACGCAGTATTTT
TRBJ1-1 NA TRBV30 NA CAGRITEAFF TGTGCCGGACGTATCACTGAAGCTTTCTTT
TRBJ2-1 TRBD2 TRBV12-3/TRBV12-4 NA CASTLLAGVLF TGTGCCAGCACCCTACTAGCGGGAGTCCTCTTC
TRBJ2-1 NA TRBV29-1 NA CSVDPGYNEQFF TGCAGCGTTGACCCAGGCTACAATGAGCAGTTCTTC
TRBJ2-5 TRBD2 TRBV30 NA CAWRLTSGSQETQYF TGTGCCTGGAGGCTTACTAGCGGGAGCCAAGAGACCCAGTACTTC
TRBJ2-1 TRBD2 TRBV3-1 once CASSLFSGGGGYNEQFF TGTGCCAGCAGCCTTTTCTCCGGGGGGGGTGGGTACAATGAGCAGTTCTTC
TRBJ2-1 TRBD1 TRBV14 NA CASSLLPGQGNNEQFF TGTGCCAGCAGCCTCCTCCCGGGACAGGGGAACAATGAGCAGTTCTTC
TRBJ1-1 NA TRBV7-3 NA CASSSPGGNTEAFF TGTGCCAGCAGCTCCCCAGGAGGAAACACTGAAGCTTTCTTT
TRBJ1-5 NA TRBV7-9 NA CASSTGLSNQPQHF TGTGCCAGCAGCACCGGACTTAGCAATCAGCCCCAGCATTTT
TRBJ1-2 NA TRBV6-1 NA CASSFDMDYGYTF TGTGCCAGCAGCTTCGACATGGACTATGGCTACACCTTC
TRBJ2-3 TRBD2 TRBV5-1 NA CASSSPSGSADTQYF TGCGCCAGCAGCTCCCCTAGCGGGAGTGCAGATACGCAGTATTTT
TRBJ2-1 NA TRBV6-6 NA CASSPSGVGNEQFF TGTGCCAGCAGTCCCTCGGGGGTGGGGAATGAGCAGTTCTTC
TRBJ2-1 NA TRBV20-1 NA CSAQRSSREQFF TGCAGTGCCCAGAGGTCTAGCAGAGAGCAGTTCTTC
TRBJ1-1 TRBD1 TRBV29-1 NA CSVDKDRTNTEAFF TGCAGCGTTGATAAGGACAGGACCAACACTGAAGCTTTCTTT
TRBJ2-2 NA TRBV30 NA CAWSRPGVDTGELFF TGTGCCTGGAGTAGGCCGGGAGTTGACACCGGGGAGCTGTTTTTT
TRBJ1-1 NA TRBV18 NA CANSPYEGTNTEAFF TGTGCCAACTCCCCGTACGAGGGAACGAACACTGAAGCTTTCTTT
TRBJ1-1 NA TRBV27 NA CASSLTTRWTEAFF TGTGCCAGCAGTTTAACGACAAGATGGACTGAAGCTTTCTTT